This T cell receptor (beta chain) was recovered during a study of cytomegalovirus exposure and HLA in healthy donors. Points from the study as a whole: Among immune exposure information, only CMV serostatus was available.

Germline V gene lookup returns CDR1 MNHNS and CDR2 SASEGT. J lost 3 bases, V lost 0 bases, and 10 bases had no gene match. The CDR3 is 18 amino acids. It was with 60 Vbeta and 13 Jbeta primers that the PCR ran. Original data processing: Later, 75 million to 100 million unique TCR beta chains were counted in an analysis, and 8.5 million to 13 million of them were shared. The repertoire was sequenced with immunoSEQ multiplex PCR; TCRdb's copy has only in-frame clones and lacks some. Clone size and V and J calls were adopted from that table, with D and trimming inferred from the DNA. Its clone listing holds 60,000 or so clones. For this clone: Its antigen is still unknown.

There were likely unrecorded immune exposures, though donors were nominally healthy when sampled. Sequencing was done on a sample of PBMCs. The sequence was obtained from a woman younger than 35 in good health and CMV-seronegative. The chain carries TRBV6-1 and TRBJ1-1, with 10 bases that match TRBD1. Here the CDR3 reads CASSEAGTGVLQDTEAFF. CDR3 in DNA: TGTGCCAGCAGTGAAGCTGGGACAGGGGTACTCCAGGACACTGAAGCTTTCTTT.